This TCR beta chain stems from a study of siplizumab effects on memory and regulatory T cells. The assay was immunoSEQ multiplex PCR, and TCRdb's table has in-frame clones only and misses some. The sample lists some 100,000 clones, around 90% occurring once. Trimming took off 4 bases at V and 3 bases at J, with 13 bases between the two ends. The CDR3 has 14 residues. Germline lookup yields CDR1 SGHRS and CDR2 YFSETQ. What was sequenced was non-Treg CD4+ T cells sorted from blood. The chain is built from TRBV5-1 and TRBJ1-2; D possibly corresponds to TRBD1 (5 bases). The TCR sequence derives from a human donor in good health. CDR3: CASSEEWGDYGYTF. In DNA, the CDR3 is TGCGCCAGCAGCGAAGAGTGGGGGGACTATGGCTACACCTTC.